The next 2 T cell receptor beta chains were all read from a single sample in a study of blood T cell repertoires in COVID-19. This table comes from immunoSEQ multiplex PCR, and its TCRdb copy is limited to in-frame clones, with some not included. Among 150,000 to 200,000 clones, about 89% were seen once, and the ten largest hold approximately 7%. The sample taken for sequencing was peripheral blood. All receptors derive from a man aged 40-50 years with acute or convalescent COVID-19.

J is TRBJ2-4 and V is TRBV30, with 11 bases identical to TRBD1. The V gene's germline CDR1 is GTSNPN and CDR2 SVGIG (reference sequence). The CDR3 totals 14 residues. With 0 bases clipped from V and 10 bases from J, the junction kept 5 bases outside the gene matches. The CDR3 DNA sequence: TGTGCCTGGAGTGTACTAGGACAGGGGGCGATTCAGTACTTC. Protein sequence: CAWSVLGQGAIQYF.

The J gene is TRBJ1-2, the V gene TRBV5-6, with 9 bases lining up with TRBD1. V lost 3 bases and J lost 3; bases outside the gene matches: 3. Per germline, CDR1 SGHDT and CDR2 YYEEEE. The CDR3 covers 14 residues. CDR3 DNA sequence: TGTGCCAGCAGCTCCGGGACAGGGCACTATGGCTACACCTTC. Translated, it gives CASSSGTGHYGYTF.